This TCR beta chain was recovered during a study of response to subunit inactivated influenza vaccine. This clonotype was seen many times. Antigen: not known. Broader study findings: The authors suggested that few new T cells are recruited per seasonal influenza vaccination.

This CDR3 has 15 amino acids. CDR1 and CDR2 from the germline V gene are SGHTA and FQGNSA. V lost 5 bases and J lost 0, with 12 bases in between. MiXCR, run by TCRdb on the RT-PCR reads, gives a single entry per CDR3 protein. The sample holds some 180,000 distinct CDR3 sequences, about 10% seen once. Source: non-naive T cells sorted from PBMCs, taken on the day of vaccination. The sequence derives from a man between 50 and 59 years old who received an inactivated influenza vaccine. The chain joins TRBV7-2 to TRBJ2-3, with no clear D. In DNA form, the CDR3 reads TGTGCCAGCAGCCTTGGGATAACTAGCACAGATACGCAGTATTTT. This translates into CASSLGITSTDTQYF.